These 19 T cell receptor beta chains were all obtained from the same sample, sequenced in a study of T cells in Graves' hyperthyroidism and ophthalmopathy. What was amplified from RNA transcripts were TCR beta CDR3 regions. An initial round of RT-PCR targeting the TCR CDR3 relied on the HTBI primer set. MiXCR, applied by TCRdb to the multiplex PCR reads, yields one record per CDR3 protein. This table has more than 300,000 distinct CDR3 sequences, approximately 18% appearing once. The sample consisted of blood. Source of these receptors: a woman in her 30s with Graves' hyperthyroidism that later progressed to Graves' ophthalmopathy.

This clonotype has more than one count but fewer than ten. The chain recombines TRBV5-1 with TRBJ2-1; 8 bases are shared with TRBD2. Germline assignment: CDR1 SGHRS and CDR2 YFSETQ. V shed 2 bases and J 7 bases; nucleotides not matched to a gene: 11. The CDR3 consists of 16 residues. CDR3 loop: CASSLGTGGGWNEQFF. The CDR3 nucleotides read TGCGCCAGCAGCTTAGGGACGGGAGGGGGTTGGAATGAGCAGTTCTTC.

This clonotype was seen at least ten times. The genes are TRBV27 and TRBJ2-4; D remains unclear. Germline V gene data show CDR1 as MNHEY and CDR2 as SMNVEV (reference sequence). The CDR3 consists of 14 residues. V lost 8 bases to trimming and J lost 1 base, with 12 bases between them. The CDR3 is CASSWAHAKNIQYF. The CDR3 DNA reads as TGTGCCAGCTCCTGGGCCCATGCCAAAAACATTCAGTACTTC.

This clonotype was seen at least ten times. The V gene is TRBV12-3 or TRBV12-4, the J gene TRBJ1-1; D not certain. This CDR3 has 15 residues. The V and J ends lost 5 bases and 5 bases respectively, with 18 bases between them. CDR3 residues: CASSPRTEERTEAFF. CDR3 bases: TGTGCCAGCAGTCCCCGGACTGAGGAGCGGACTGAAGCTTTCTTT.

This clonotype has only a few counts. This rearrangement joins TRBV24-1 to TRBJ2-2; 8 bases map to TRBD1. The V gene end was trimmed by 3 bases and the J gene end by 5 bases; junction bases not matched to a gene: 13. This CDR3 comprises 18 residues. The germline gives CDR1 KGHDR, CDR2 SFDVKD. CDR3 loop: CATSDPNRDRTRTGELFF. In DNA, the CDR3 is TGTGCCACCAGTGATCCTAACCGGGACAGGACGCGTACCGGGGAGCTGTTTTTT.

V and J are TRBV6-1 and TRBJ2-7; 8 positions match TRBD1. Germline assignment: CDR1 MNHNS and CDR2 SASEGT. Trimming at V came to 2 bases and at J to 7 bases, leaving 7 bases not matched to a gene. CDR3 length equals 14 residues. This CDR3 is CASSETGTGGEQYF. CDR3 nucleotides: TGTGCCAGCAGTGAAACAGGGACAGGCGGAGAGCAGTACTTC.

The chain recombines TRBV11-2 with TRBJ1-4, with D perhaps TRBD1 (6 bases). V lost 0 bases, J lost 4 bases, and 9 bases lay in between. The germline CDR1 and CDR2 sequences are SGHAT and FQNNGV. The CDR3 loop spans 15 amino acids. The CDR3 reads CASSLDNRDNEKLFF. The CDR3 coding sequence is TGTGCCAGCAGCTTAGATAACAGGGATAATGAAAAACTGTTTTTT.

This clonotype was found many times. The chain joins TRBV28 to TRBJ2-1; D unresolved. The germline CDR1 and CDR2 sequences are MDHEN and SYDVKM. The V and J ends lost 6 bases and 0 bases respectively, with 12 bases between them. The length of the CDR3 is 15 residues. The CDR3 sequence: CASSFLAGSYNEQFF. The CDR3, as DNA: TGTGCCAGCAGCTTCCTGGCCGGCTCCTACAATGAGCAGTTCTTC.

This clonotype appeared many times. The chain recombines TRBV11-2 with TRBJ2-7; no definite D call. The germline V gene has CDR1 SGHAT and CDR2 FQNNGV. V lost 5 bases to trimming and J lost 2 bases, with 13 bases between them. This CDR3 spans 14 amino acids. The CDR3 is CASSPVNTAYEQYF. Here the CDR3 DNA reads TGTGCCAGCAGCCCCGTGAATACAGCCTACGAGCAGTACTTC. Full variable domain (rest looked up from reference TRBV11-2 and TRBJ2-7): EAGVAQSPRYKIIEKRQSVAFWCNPISGHATLYWYQQILGQGPKLLIQFQNNGVVDDSQLPKDRFSAERLKGVDSTLKIQPAKLEDSAVYLCASSPVNTAYEQYFGPGTRLTVT.

There are many counts of this clonotype. This chain uses TRBV13 with TRBJ2-7, with a possible D match to TRBD1 (5 bases). Germline V gives CDR1 PRHDT, CDR2 FYEKMQ (reference sequence). V shed 5 bases and J shed 11 bases, with 25 bases lying between them. This CDR3 is built from 15 residues. CDR3 sequence: CASSTPMDRQYVKYF. CDR3 DNA: TGTGCCAGCAGCACACCGATGGACCGACAGTACGTGAAGTACTTC.

This clonotype has ten or more counts. This sequence joins TRBV30 and TRBJ1-1; tentatively, D is TRBD1 (6 bases). The V end lost 2 bases, the J end lost 12 bases, and 22 bases lay between the germline ends. CDR3 length equals 14 residues. Germline assignment: CDR1 GTSNPN and CDR2 SVGIG (reference sequence). The CDR3 loop is CAWSKDWLQGRTFF. CDR3 sequence (DNA): TGTGCCTGGAGTAAGGACTGGCTCCAGGGGAGAACTTTCTTT.

This clonotype occurred a few times. This chain connects TRBV10-2 to TRBJ1-1; D is ambiguous. The CDR3 extends over 11 amino acids. The V and J ends lost 7 bases and 10 bases respectively, with 13 bases between them. Germline CDR1 WSHSY, CDR2 SAAADI. The CDR3 protein is CASMGGEGAFF. The DNA of the CDR3 is TGCGCCAGCATGGGCGGGGAGGGAGCTTTCTTT.

This clonotype came up a few times. This rearrangement joins TRBV28 to TRBJ2-5; 7 bases are shared with TRBD1. Germline V gene lookup returns CDR1 MDHEN and CDR2 SYDVKM. This CDR3 spans 16 amino acids. The V and J ends lost 6 bases and 2 bases, in that order; junction bases with no gene match: 12. For the CDR3, the DNA is TGTGCCAGCAGGGGCCCCCTGGGCAGGGGGCAAGAGACCCAGTACTTC. It is translated as CASRGPLGRGQETQYF. Full variable domain (remainder filled in from reference TRBV28 and TRBJ2-5): DVKVTQSSRYLVKRTGEKVFLECVQDMDHENMFWYRQDPGLGLRLIYFSYDVKMKEKGDIPEGYSVSREKKERFSLILESASTNQTSMYLCASRGPLGRGQETQYFGPGTRLLVL.

This clonotype occurred many times. J is TRBJ1-1 and V is TRBV5-1, with 7 bases that match TRBD1. Trimming at V came to 0 bases and at J to 8 bases, leaving 7 bases not matched to a gene. The CDR3 is 14 amino acids. Germline V gene lookup returns CDR1 SGHRS and CDR2 YFSETQ. The CDR3 here is CASSLGSTGVEAFF. As DNA, the CDR3 is TGCGCCAGCAGCTTGGGCTCAACAGGGGTGGAAGCTTTCTTT.

This clonotype came up a few times. This chain uses TRBV7-6 with TRBJ2-7, with D perhaps TRBD2 (6 bases). From germline, CDR1 is SGHVS and CDR2 FNYEAQ. The V and J ends lost 1 base and 6 bases respectively, with 19 bases between them. This CDR3 is built from 16 residues. Written as DNA, the CDR3 is TGTGCCAGCAGCTTAGGGGGCGGCGGAGGGGATATCGAGCAGTACTTC. This codes for CASSLGGGGGDIEQYF.

This clonotype was seen ten or more times. The V gene is TRBV4-1, the J gene TRBJ2-7; D may correspond to TRBD1 or TRBD2 (5 bases each). CDR1 and CDR2 (germline): MGHRA, YSYEKL. The V gene lost 2 bases and the J gene lost 2 bases, with 13 bases spanning the gap. The length of the CDR3 is 15 residues. The CDR3 region is CASSQPRDGAYEQYF. CDR3 bases: TGCGCCAGCAGCCAACCCCGGGACGGAGCCTACGAGCAGTACTTC.

This clonotype showed up many times. This chain connects TRBV12-3 or TRBV12-4 to TRBJ2-7; the D is unclear. The CDR3 extends over 14 amino acids. Trimming shortened V by 6 bases and J by 0 bases, and 12 bases separated the two germline ends. The CDR3 DNA follows: TGTGCCAGCAGGGTGGGCGCCAGCTCCTACGAGCAGTACTTC. It translates to CASRVGASSYEQYF.

The table lists this clonotype with many counts. V gene TRBV30 combines with J gene TRBJ1-5; the D is unclear. Looked up from germline, CDR1 is GTSNPN and CDR2 is SVGIG (reference sequence). This CDR3 spans 12 amino acids. V shed 2 bases and J shed 4 bases, with 6 bases lying between them. CDR3 sequence (DNA): TGTGCCTGGAGTATGGGGAATCAGCCCCAGCATTTT. Translating it yields CAWSMGNQPQHF.

The gene calls are TRBV6-2 or TRBV6-3 and TRBJ1-1; TRBD1 is a possible D gene (6 bases). The germline V gene has CDR1 MNHEY and CDR2 SVGEGT. The CDR3 contains 14 residues. V dropped 7 bases and J dropped 5 bases, with 17 bases sitting between them. The CDR3 here is CASNRHRDFTEAFF. DNA for the CDR3: TGTGCCAGCAATCGGCACAGGGATTTTACTGAAGCTTTCTTT.

This clonotype was counted a few times. V gene TRBV28 combines with J gene TRBJ2-7; 8 nucleotides match TRBD1. Germline trimming cut 5 bases from V and 2 bases from J; bases unmatched to any gene: 11. The CDR3 runs 16 residues. Germline-derived CDR1 and CDR2 are MDHEN and SYDVKM. CDR3 DNA sequence: TGTGCCAGCAGTCCTACTGGACAGGGTATTACCTACGAGCAGTACTTC. As protein: CASSPTGQGITYEQYF.